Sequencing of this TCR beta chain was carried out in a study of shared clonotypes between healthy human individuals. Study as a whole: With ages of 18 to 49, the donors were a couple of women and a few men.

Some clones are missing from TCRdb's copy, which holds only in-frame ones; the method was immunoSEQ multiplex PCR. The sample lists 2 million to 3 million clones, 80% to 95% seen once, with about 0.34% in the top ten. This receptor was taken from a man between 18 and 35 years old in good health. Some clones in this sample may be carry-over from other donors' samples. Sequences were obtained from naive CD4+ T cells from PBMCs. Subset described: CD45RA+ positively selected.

As DNA, the CDR3 is TGTGCCAGCAGCTCCCAGCCCGCCCGCTACAATGAGCAGTTCTTC. Translation: CASSSQPARYNEQFF. The chain joins TRBV7-3 to TRBJ2-1; D not certain. Trimming shortened V by 4 bases and J by 3 bases, and 13 bases separated the two germline ends. The CDR3 sequence is 15 residues long. CDR1 and CDR2 from the germline V gene are SGHTA and FQGTGA.